The clone carrying this TCR beta chain was counted a few times. Its target is not known. The data are from a study of PD-1 blockade in classical Hodgkin lymphoma. Findings and limits, study-wide: Complete responders matched newly diagnosed patients in baseline diversity. Lower baseline TCR diversity was reported for newly diagnosed patients than for healthy donors.

V lost 5 bases to trimming and J lost 2 bases; unmatched junction nucleotides: 5. The CDR3 loop spans 14 amino acids. Germline V gene sequence: CDR1 MNHEY, CDR2 SVGAGI. Clones were sequenced by immunoSEQ multiplex PCR, and TCRdb holds only the in-frame ones, with some missing. Among under 70,000 clones listed, around 75% were seen once. All the patients suffered relapse after autologous stem cell transplantation, and brentuximab vedotin exposure differed. Here the sequenced sample was peripheral blood mononuclear cells (PBMCs), taken before the second cycle of nivolumab. The gene calls are TRBV6-5 and TRBJ2-7; 8 bases match TRBD2. The receptor was isolated from a human donor with classical Hodgkin lymphoma. The CDR3 here is CASSPSGLTYEQYF. CDR3 in DNA: TGTGCCAGCAGTCCTAGCGGGCTCACCTACGAGCAGTACTTC.